Reported below is one T cell receptor (beta chain). Its matching antigen is unknown. This CDR3 has 15 amino acids. V was cut by 5 bases and J by 1 base, with 13 bases left in between. Germline loops: CDR1 PRHDT, CDR2 FYEKMQ (reference sequence). The data stem from a study of CD8 T cells in ankylosing spondylitis. The authors made TCR beta libraries by quantitative 5'-RACE with molecular barcodes. TCRdb independently ran MiXCR on the 5' RACE reads; one entry per CDR3 protein. The sample shows fewer than 400,000 distinct CDR3 sequences, 8% of them seen only once. Study conclusions and caveats: What seemed typical of ankylosing spondylitis blood was a TCR beta motif built from about 8 highly homologous variants.

The receptor's source is a male donor with ankylosing spondylitis. J is TRBJ2-3 and V is TRBV13; D gene uncertain. The material sequenced was blood, either unsorted or a sorted T cell fraction (not recorded which). CDR3 coding DNA: TGTGCCAGCAGCGTACGGAGAGGAGGCACAGATACGCAGTATTTT. Translated, it gives CASSVRRGGTDTQYF. Based on the CDR3 plus reference TRBV13 and TRBJ2-3, the full variable domain is AAGVIQSPRHLIKEKRETATLKCYPIPRHDTVYWYQQGPGQDPQFLISFYEKMQSDKGSIPDRFSAQQFSDYHSELNMSSLELGDSALYFCASSVRRGGTDTQYFGPGTRLTVL.